This T cell receptor beta chain was documented in a study of molecular identifiers for immune sequencing clone quantification. Study details: RNA, taken in replicates from roughly 21,000 or 96,000 naive CD8 cells, was split five ways, with four sequenced. The study, taken as a whole, reports: Clones above 20 RNA copies contained over 97% of effector molecules but under 1% of naive ones.

Input for naive CD8 libraries was roughly 17,000 to 1,000,000 sorted cells; the RNA fraction used was 10%, 30% or 50%. It was with previously described methods and listed TCR primers that bulk TCR libraries were made. TCRdb re-called the PCR reads through MiXCR, storing one row per CDR3 protein. The table lists about 40,000 distinct CDR3 sequences, approximately 24% of them singletons. This clonotype was counted many times. The antigen is undetermined. The CDR3 loop spans 16 amino acids. The V segment lost 5 bases and the J segment 8 bases; nucleotides outside the gene matches: 13. Germline CDR1 is MDHEN and CDR2 is SYDVKM.

The J gene is TRBJ2-4, the V gene TRBV28; 9 bases fit TRBD1. The TCR originated in a human donor in good health. Some libraries in this study had Jurkat cell RNA spiked in. The sequenced sample was naive CD8+ T cells from blood, with Jurkat cell RNA spiked in. Subset in this sample: FACS-sorted CD8+CD4-CCR7+CD45RA+ naive T cells. In DNA, the CDR3 is TGTGCCAGCAGTCCCATCCCACGGGACAGGGAGTACATTCAGTACTTC. Its protein is CASSPIPRDREYIQYF. Full variable domain (remainder filled in from reference TRBV28 and TRBJ2-4): DVKVTQSSRYLVKRTGEKVFLECVQDMDHENMFWYRQDPGLGLRLIYFSYDVKMKEKGDIPEGYSVSREKKERFSLILESASTNQTSMYLCASSPIPRDREYIQYFGAGTRLSVL.